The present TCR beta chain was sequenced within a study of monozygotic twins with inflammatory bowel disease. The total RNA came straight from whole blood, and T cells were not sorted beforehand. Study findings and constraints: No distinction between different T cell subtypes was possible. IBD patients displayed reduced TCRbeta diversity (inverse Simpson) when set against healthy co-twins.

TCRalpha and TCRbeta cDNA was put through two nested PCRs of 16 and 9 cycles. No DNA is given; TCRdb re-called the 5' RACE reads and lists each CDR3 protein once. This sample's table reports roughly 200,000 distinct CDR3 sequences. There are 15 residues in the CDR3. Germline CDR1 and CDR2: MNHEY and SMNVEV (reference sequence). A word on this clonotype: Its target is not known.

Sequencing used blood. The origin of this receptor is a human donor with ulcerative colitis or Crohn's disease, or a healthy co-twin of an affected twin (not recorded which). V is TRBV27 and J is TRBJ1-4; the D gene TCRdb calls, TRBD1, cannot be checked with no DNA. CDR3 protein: CASSILQGPNEKLFF.